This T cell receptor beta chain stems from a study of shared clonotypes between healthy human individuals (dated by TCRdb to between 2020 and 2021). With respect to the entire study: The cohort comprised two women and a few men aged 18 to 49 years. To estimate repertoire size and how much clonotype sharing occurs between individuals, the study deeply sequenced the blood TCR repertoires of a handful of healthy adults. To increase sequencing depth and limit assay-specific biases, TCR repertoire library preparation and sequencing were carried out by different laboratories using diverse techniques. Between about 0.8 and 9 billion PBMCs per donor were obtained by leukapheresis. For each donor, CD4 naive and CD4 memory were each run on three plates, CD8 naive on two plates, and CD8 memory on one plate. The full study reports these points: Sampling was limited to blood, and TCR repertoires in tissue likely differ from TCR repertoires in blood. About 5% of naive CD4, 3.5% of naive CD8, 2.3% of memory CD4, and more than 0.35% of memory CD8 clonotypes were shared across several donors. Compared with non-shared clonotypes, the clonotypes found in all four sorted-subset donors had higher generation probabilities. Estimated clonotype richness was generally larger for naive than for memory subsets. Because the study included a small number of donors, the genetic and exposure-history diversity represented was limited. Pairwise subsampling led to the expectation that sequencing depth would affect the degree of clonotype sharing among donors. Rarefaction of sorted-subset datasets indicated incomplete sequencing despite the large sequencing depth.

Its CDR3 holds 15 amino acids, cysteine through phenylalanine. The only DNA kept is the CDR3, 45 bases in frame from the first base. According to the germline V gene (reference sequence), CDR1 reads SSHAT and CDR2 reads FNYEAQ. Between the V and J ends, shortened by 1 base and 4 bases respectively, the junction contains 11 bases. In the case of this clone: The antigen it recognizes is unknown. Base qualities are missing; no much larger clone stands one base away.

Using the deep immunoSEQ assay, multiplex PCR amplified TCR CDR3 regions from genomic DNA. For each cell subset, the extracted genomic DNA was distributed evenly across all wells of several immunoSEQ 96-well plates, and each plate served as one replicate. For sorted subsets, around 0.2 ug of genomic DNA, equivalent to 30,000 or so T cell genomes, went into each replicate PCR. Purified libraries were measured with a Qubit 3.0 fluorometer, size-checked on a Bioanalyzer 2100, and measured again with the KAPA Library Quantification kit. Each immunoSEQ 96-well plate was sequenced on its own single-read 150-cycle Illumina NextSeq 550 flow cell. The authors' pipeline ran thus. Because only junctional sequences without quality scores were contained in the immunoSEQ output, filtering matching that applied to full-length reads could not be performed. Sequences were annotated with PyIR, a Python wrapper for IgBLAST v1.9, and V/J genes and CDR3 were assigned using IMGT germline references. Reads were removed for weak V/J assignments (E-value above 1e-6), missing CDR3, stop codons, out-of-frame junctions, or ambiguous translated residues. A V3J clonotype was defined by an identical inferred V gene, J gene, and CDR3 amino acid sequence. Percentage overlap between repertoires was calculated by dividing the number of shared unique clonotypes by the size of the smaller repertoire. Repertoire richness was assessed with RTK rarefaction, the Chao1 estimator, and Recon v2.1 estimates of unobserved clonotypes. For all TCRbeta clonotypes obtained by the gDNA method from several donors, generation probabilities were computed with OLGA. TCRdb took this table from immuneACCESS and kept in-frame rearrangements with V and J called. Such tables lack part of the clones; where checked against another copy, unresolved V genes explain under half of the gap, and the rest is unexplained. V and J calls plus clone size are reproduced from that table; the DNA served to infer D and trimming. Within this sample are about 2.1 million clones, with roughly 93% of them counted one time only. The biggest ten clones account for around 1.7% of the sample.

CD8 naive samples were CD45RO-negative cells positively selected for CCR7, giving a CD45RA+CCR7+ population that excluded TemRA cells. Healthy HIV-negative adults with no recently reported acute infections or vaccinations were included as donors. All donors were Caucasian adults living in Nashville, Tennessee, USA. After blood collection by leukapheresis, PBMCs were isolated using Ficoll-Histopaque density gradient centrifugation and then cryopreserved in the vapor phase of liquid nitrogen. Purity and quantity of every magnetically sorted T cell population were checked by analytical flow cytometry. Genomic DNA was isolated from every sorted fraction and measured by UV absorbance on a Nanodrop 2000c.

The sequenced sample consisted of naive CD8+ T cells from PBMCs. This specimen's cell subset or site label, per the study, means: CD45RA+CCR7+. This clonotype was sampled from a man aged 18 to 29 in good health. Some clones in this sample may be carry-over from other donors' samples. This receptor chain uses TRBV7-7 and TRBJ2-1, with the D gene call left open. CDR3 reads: CASSLEAGLYNEQFF. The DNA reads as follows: TGTGCCAGCAGCTTAGAAGCCGGCCTGTACAATGAGCAGTTCTTC.